What follows describes a single T cell receptor (beta chain). Participant age was roughly 18 to 95 years, and participants resided in approximately 25 US areas. This specimen comes from a study of blood T cell repertoires in COVID-19. Study context: COVID-19 samples collected from the United States, Italy and Spain covered acute and convalescent phases.

CDR3 length equals 19 residues. Trimming at V came to 0 bases and at J to 6 bases, leaving 14 bases not matched to a gene. Study processing details: Amplification of reference gene primers was used by the study to estimate nucleated cell counts. Assay used: immunoSEQ multiplex PCR; TCRdb lists only in-frame clones, some missing. From that table come the V and J calls and clone size; the DNA was used to work out D and trimming. The repertoire holds about 200,000 clones, with nearly 90% as singletons. The TCR originated in a woman between 35 and 50 years old with acute COVID-19. The chain has TRBV23-1 and TRBJ2-1; the match to TRBD1 covers 10 bases. TRBV23-1 is treated as an ORF (open reading frame) with a function not yet certain. The sequencing sample was made of PBMCs or T cells enriched from blood (not recorded which). CDR3 loop: CASSQSNKNRDRGTNEQFF. The CDR3 coding sequence is TGCGCCAGCAGTCAATCTAATAAAAATCGGGACAGGGGTACCAATGAGCAGTTCTTC.